Below are 10 T cell receptor beta chains sequenced from a single sample in a study of control samples from healthy donors and cancer patients. Assay used: immunoSEQ multiplex PCR; TCRdb lists only in-frame clones, some missing. There are roughly 130,000 clones in the sample; just under 95% occur only once, and around 3.6% lies in the top ten. The sample taken for sequencing was blood. All receptors derive from a young man in good health.

The chain links TRBV7-2 to TRBJ1-1; possibly TRBD1 for D (5 bases). The germline V gene has CDR1 SGHTA and CDR2 FQGNSA. V lost 5 bases to trimming and J lost 5 bases, with 15 bases between them. The CDR3 has 14 residues. The DNA of the CDR3 is TGTGCCAGCAGCCCAACCTCGTCAGGGACTGAAGCTTTCTTT. This gives the protein CASSPTSSGTEAFF. Using reference TRBV7-2 and TRBJ1-1 for the parts outside the CDR3, the full variable domain is GAGVSQSPSNKVTEKGKDVELRCDPISGHTALYWYRQSLGQGLEFLIYFQGNSAPDKSGLPSDRFSAERTGGSVSTLTIQRTQQEDSAVYLCASSPTSSGTEAFFGQGTRLTVV.

This clone came up once. The chain has TRBV5-1 and TRBJ1-4; D gene unclear. With 5 bases removed from V and 3 bases from J, the gap between germline ends came to 8 bases. Germline lookup yields CDR1 SGHRS and CDR2 YFSETQ. The CDR3 runs 13 residues. This CDR3 reads CASSTEANEKLFF. The CDR3 nucleotides read TGCGCCAGCAGTACCGAGGCTAATGAAAAACTGTTTTTT.

The chain joins TRBV3-1 (or the pseudogene TRBV3-2) to TRBJ2-3; TRBD1 agrees at 9 bases. The germline V gene has CDR1 LGHDT and CDR2 YNNKEL (reference sequence). The CDR3 is made up of 17 amino acids. V trimming: 0 bases; J trimming: 6 bases; junction bases outside the gene matches: 10. The CDR3 loop is CASSQDRDRVQRDTQYF. As DNA, the CDR3 is TGTGCCAGCAGCCAAGATAGGGACAGGGTACAGCGGGATACGCAGTATTTT.

V gene TRBV6-6 combines with J gene TRBJ2-3; 7 bases fit TRBD1. The CDR3 is 15 amino acids. Germline trimming cut 4 bases from V and 0 bases from J; bases unmatched to any gene: 4. The germline V gene encodes CDR1 MNHNY and CDR2 SVGAGI (reference sequence). The CDR3 nucleotides are TGTGCCAGCAGTTCGGGACAGCCTAGCACAGATACGCAGTATTTT. Its protein product is CASSSGQPSTDTQYF.

V gene TRBV27 combines with J gene TRBJ1-5, with 9 positions matching TRBD1. Germline V lookup: CDR1 MNHEY, CDR2 SMNVEV (reference sequence). The CDR3 has 14 residues. The V gene end was trimmed by 4 bases and the J gene end by 6 bases; junction bases not matched to a gene: 4. The CDR3 nucleotides read TGTGCCAGCAGTTCCGGACAGGGGACTCAGCCCCAGCATTTT. This encodes CASSSGQGTQPQHF.

CDR3 DNA sequence: TGTGCCTCACAGCGGGGATTTGGCGCTGAAGCTTTCTTT. Amino acid sequence: CASQRGFGAEAFF. The chain links TRBV6-5 to TRBJ1-1; D uncertain. This CDR3 has 13 amino acids. V shed 11 bases and J shed 6 bases, with 19 bases lying between them. Per germline, CDR1 MNHEY and CDR2 SVGAGI.

This clone was counted only a few times. The rearrangement uses TRBV7-9 and TRBJ2-5; D gene uncertain. Trimming shortened V by 1 base and J by 5 bases, and 8 bases separated the two germline ends. From germline, CDR1 is SEHNR and CDR2 FQNEAQ (reference sequence). The CDR3 sequence is 13 residues long. CDR3 loop: CASSLGAGETQYF. In DNA form, the CDR3 reads TGTGCCAGCAGCTTAGGGGCTGGGGAGACCCAGTACTTC.

This chain joins TRBV18 and TRBJ1-2; maybe TRBD1 (5 bases). Trimming shortened V by 4 bases and J by 0 bases, and 6 bases separated the two germline ends. Germline-derived CDR1 and CDR2 are KGHSH and LQKENI. The CDR3 is 13 residues long. The CDR3 DNA reads as TGTGCCAGCTCACAGGACACTAACTATGGCTACACCTTC. It codes for CASSQDTNYGYTF.

This rearrangement joins TRBV18 to TRBJ2-1; either TRBD1 or TRBD2 may supply D (6 bases each). Germline V CDR1 and CDR2: KGHSH, LQKENI. CDR3 length: 15 residues. The V end was cut by 0 bases, the J end by 9 bases, with 15 bases between. CDR3 loop: CASSPPEGERGEQFF. The CDR3 DNA reads TGTGCCAGCTCACCACCGGAGGGGGAAAGGGGTGAGCAGTTCTTC. The full variable domain, completed using reference TRBV18 and TRBJ2-1, is NAGVMQNPRHLVRRRGQEARLRCSPMKGHSHVYWYRQLPEEGLKFMVYLQKENIIDESGMPKERFSAEFPKEGPSILRIQQVVRGDSAAYFCASSPPEGERGEQFFGPGTRLTVL.

This chain joins TRBV29-1 and TRBJ1-1; 7 nucleotides line up with TRBD1. The germline gives CDR1 SQVTM, CDR2 ANQGSEA. This CDR3 comprises 14 residues. Unmatched junction bases numbered 4, after V lost 3 bases and J lost 0 bases. CDR3 DNA: TGCAGCGTTGAGGGACAGCTGATGAACACTGAAGCTTTCTTT. It specifies CSVEGQLMNTEAFF.